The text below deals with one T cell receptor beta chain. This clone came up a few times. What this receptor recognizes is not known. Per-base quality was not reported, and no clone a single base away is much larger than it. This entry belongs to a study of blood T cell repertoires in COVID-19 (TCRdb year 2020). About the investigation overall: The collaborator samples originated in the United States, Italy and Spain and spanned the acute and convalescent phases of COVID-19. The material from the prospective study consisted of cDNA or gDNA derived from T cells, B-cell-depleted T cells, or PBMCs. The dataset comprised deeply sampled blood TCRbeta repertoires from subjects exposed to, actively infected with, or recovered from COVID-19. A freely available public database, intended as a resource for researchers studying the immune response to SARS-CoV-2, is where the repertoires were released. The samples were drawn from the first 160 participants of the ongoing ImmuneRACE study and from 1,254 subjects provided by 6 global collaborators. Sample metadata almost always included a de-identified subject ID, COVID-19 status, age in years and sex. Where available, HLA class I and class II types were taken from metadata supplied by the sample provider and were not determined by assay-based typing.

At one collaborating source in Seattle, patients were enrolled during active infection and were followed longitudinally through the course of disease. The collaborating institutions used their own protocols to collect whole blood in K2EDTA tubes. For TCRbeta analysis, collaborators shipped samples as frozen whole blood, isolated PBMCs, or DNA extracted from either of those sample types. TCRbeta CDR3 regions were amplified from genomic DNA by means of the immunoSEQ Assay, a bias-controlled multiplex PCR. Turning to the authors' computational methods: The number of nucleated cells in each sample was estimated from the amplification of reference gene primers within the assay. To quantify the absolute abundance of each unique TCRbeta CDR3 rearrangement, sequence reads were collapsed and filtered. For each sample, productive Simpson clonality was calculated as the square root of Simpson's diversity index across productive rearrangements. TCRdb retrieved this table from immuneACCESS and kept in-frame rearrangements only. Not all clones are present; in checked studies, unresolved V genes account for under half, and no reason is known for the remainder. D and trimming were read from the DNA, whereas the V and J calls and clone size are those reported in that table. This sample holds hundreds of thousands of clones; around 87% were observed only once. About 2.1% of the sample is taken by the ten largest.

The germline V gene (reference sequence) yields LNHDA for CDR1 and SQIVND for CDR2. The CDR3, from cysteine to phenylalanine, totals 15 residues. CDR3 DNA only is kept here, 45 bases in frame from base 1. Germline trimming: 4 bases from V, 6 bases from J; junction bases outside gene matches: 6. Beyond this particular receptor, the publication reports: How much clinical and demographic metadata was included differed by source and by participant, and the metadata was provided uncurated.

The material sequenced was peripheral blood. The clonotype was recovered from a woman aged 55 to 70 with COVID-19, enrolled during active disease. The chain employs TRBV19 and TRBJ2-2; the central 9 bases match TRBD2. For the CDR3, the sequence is CASSSGGALAGELFF. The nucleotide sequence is TGTGCCAGTAGTAGCGGGGGGGCCTTAGCCGGGGAGCTGTTTTTT.